This paragraph reports one T cell receptor (beta chain). CDR1 MGHRA and CDR2 YSYEKL come from the germline V gene. V dropped 0 bases and J dropped 7 bases, with 22 bases sitting between them. This CDR3 is 19 amino acids long. Individuals aged about 18 to 100 years were recruited from 24 US areas. This sample was taken from a study of blood T cell repertoires in COVID-19. Across the study: The analysed material was cDNA or gDNA that came from T cells, B-cell-depleted T cells, or PBMCs.

How the authors handled the data: It was from reference gene primer amplification that nucleated cell counts were estimated. The table came from immunoSEQ multiplex PCR; TCRdb's copy has only in-frame clones and leaves some out. From that table come the V and J calls and clone size; the DNA was used to work out D and trimming. Among around 200,000 clones listed, about 84% were seen once. This chain uses TRBV4-1 with TRBJ1-6, with D hard to call. The receptor was derived from a woman aged 40-49 years with acute COVID-19. Material: PBMCs or T cells enriched from blood (not recorded which). The CDR3: CASSQDLFGLARRNSPLHF. The CDR3, as DNA: TGCGCCAGCAGCCAAGATCTTTTTGGGTTGGCCCGGAGAAATTCACCCCTCCACTTT.